These 22 T cell receptor beta chains were all obtained from the same sample, sequenced in a study of chemoradiotherapy in HPV16-positive cancers. Produced via immunoSEQ multiplex PCR; TCRdb's table is partial and in-frame only. Of approximately 12,000 clones detected, roughly 63% appear once; the ten largest clones hold 15% to 20%. This sample was taken from a patient who underwent chemoradiotherapy. These TCRs come from a human donor with HPV-associated anogenital cancer.

The J gene is TRBJ2-2, the V gene TRBV7-2; D is possibly TRBD1 (6 bases). This CDR3 is 15 amino acids long. Germline V lookup: CDR1 SGHTA, CDR2 FQGNSA. V shed 1 base and J shed 5 bases, with 11 bases lying between them. CDR3 region: CASSLDRVGTGELFF. The DNA for the CDR3 is TGTGCCAGCAGCTTAGACAGGGTGGGAACCGGGGAGCTGTTTTTT.

This chain connects TRBV7-9 to TRBJ1-1; TRBD1 might be the D (5 bases). This CDR3 comprises 16 residues. CDR1 and CDR2 (germline): SEHNR, FQNEAQ (reference sequence). The V end lost 5 bases, the J end lost 7 bases, and 23 bases lay between the germline ends. The DNA for the CDR3 is TGTGCCAGCAGCGCCCCCGGGGGAGTATCAAGGGGTGAAGCTTTCTTT. Translation gives CASSAPGGVSRGEAFF.

The chain links TRBV11-2 to TRBJ2-3, with no clear D. Deletions cut 3 bases from V and 5 bases from J, with 9 bases between. Looked up from germline, CDR1 is SGHAT and CDR2 is FQNNGV. The CDR3 covers 13 residues. CDR3 amino acids: CASSFYAQDTQYF. CDR3 nucleotide sequence: TGTGCCAGCAGCTTTTATGCTCAAGATACGCAGTATTTT. Full variable domain (missing parts from reference TRBV11-2 and TRBJ2-3): EAGVAQSPRYKIIEKRQSVAFWCNPISGHATLYWYQQILGQGPKLLIQFQNNGVVDDSQLPKDRFSAERLKGVDSTLKIQPAKLEDSAVYLCASSFYAQDTQYFGPGTRLTVL.

This clone was found a few times. The chain is built from TRBV30 and TRBJ2-5; 9 nucleotides agree with TRBD2. The CDR3 has 12 residues. CDR1 is GTSNPN and CDR2 is SVGIG in the germline V gene (reference sequence). The V gene end was trimmed by 5 bases and the J gene end by 5 bases; junction bases not matched to a gene: 3. CDR3: CAWGLARETQYF. The CDR3 nucleotides are TGTGCCTGGGGACTAGCGCGGGAGACCCAGTACTTC.

This chain links TRBV7-6 with TRBJ2-1; D is undetermined. Trimming took off 2 bases at V and 4 bases at J, with 15 bases between the two ends. The CDR3 length is 16 residues. CDR1 and CDR2 from the germline V gene are SGHVS and FNYEAQ. CDR3 DNA sequence: TGTGCCAGCAGCTTAATTCGCTCCTCCGGTTACAATGAGCAGTTCTTC. Its translation is CASSLIRSSGYNEQFF.

This sequence joins TRBV7-3 and TRBJ2-5, with D possibly being TRBD1 or TRBD2 (5 bases each). Trimming removed 5 bases at V and 7 bases at J, with 14 bases between. This CDR3 has 13 amino acids. Germline-derived CDR1 and CDR2 are SGHTA and FQGTGA. This CDR3 reads CASSLGEAGTQYF. CDR3 DNA sequence: TGTGCCAGCAGCCTGGGGGAAGCAGGGACCCAGTACTTC.

This chain uses TRBV11-3 with TRBJ2-5, with TRBD2 matching 12 bases. V lost 1 base and J lost 1; bases outside the gene matches: 1. Germline V gene data show CDR1 as SGHNT and CDR2 as YENEEA. The length of the CDR3 is 16 residues. CDR3 protein: CASSLGLAGAQETQYF. In nucleotides, the CDR3 is TGTGCCAGCAGCTTAGGACTAGCGGGAGCCCAAGAGACCCAGTACTTC.

The V gene is TRBV29-1, the J gene TRBJ1-5; 12 bases are shared with TRBD1. This CDR3 region has 13 residues. CDR1 and CDR2 (germline): SQVTM, ANQGSEA. V was pared by 7 bases and J by 5 bases, with 3 bases of the junction left unmatched. DNA of the CDR3: TGCAGCGCTGGGACAGGGGGCGATCAGCCCCAGCATTTT. Its protein is CSAGTGGDQPQHF.

The rearrangement links TRBV6-5 to TRBJ1-6; the D gene is possibly TRBD1 (6 bases). The CDR3 loop spans 14 amino acids. The V end was cut by 8 bases, the J end by 8 bases, with 16 bases between. In germline, CDR1 is MNHEY, CDR2 SVGAGI. CDR3 sequence: CASAFRDKDSPLHF. The CDR3 DNA sequence: TGTGCCAGCGCTTTTCGGGACAAGGATTCACCCCTCCACTTT.

The CDR3 is CASSRGGDRAHEQYF. For the CDR3, the DNA is TGCGCCAGCAGCCGTGGGGGGGACAGGGCCCACGAGCAGTACTTC. The V gene is TRBV4-1, the J gene TRBJ2-7; 9 bases fit TRBD1. Germline V gives CDR1 MGHRA, CDR2 YSYEKL. There are 15 residues in the CDR3. The ends lost 4 bases at V and 5 bases at J; junction bases unmatched: 9.

The V call is TRBV5-1, the J call TRBJ1-2; the D gene is possibly TRBD1 (5 bases). Trimming removed 2 bases from V and 2 bases from J, with 13 bases in between. The CDR3 is made up of 15 amino acids. Germline CDR1 and CDR2: SGHRS and YFSETQ. Here the CDR3 DNA reads TGCGCCAGCAGCTTAGGGGTCGGGGCCAACTATGGCTACACCTTC. This translates into CASSLGVGANYGYTF.

About this clone itself: This same CDR3 is encoded by further DNA sequences in the sample. The chain employs TRBV9 and TRBJ1-2; a weak D match, TRBD1 (5 bases). The germline CDR1 and CDR2 sequences are SGDLS and YYNGEE. The CDR3 totals 15 residues. V was shortened by 0 bases and J by 2 bases, with 11 bases between the two germline ends. The CDR3 DNA reads TGTGCCAGCAGCGTAGATGGGACGGCGAACTATGGCTACACCTTC. Amino acid sequence: CASSVDGTANYGYTF.

This clone was seen only a few times. J is TRBJ2-7 and V is TRBV11-2, with D perhaps being TRBD1 or TRBD2 (5 bases each). CDR1 is SGHAT and CDR2 is FQNNGV in the germline V gene. The V end was cut by 4 bases, the J end by 2 bases, with 12 bases between. The CDR3 totals 14 residues. CDR3 coding DNA: TGTGCCAGCAGCTCCCTTCAGGGACCCTACGAGCAGTACTTC. This gives the protein CASSSLQGPYEQYF.

The J gene is TRBJ1-1, the V gene TRBV9; D perhaps matches TRBD1 (6 bases). Germline V gene lookup returns CDR1 SGDLS and CDR2 YYNGEE. CDR3 length equals 15 residues. V lost 4 bases, J lost 4 bases, and 17 bases lay in between. This CDR3 is CASSTRAKGGTEAFF. In DNA, the CDR3 is TGTGCCAGCAGCACAAGGGCCAAAGGGGGCACTGAAGCTTTCTTT. The variable domain in full, with the rest retrieved from reference TRBV9 and TRBJ1-1, is DSGVTQTPKHLITATGQRVTLRCSPRSGDLSVYWYQQSLDQGLQFLIQYYNGEERAKGNILERFSAQQFPDLHSELNLSSLELGDSALYFCASSTRAKGGTEAFFGQGTRLTVV.

This clone was recorded once. This chain joins TRBV5-5 and TRBJ1-1; 9 positions match TRBD1. The CDR3 has 12 amino acids. Per germline, CDR1 SGHKS and CDR2 YYEKEE (reference sequence). The J segment lost 11 bases and the V segment lost 4 bases, leaving 6 bases of the junction unmatched. For the CDR3, the DNA is TGTGCCAGCAGCACCGGGACAGGGAAGGCTTTCTTT. Its translation is CASSTGTGKAFF.

This clone was seen only a few times. V and J are TRBV5-4 and TRBJ2-7; 8 bases fit TRBD1. The V gene end was trimmed by 3 bases and the J gene end by 4 bases; junction bases not matched to a gene: 6. Looked up from germline, CDR1 is SGHNT and CDR2 is YYREEE (reference sequence). The CDR3 spans 14 residues. The DNA for the CDR3 is TGTGCCAGCAGCTCACAGGGGGACCCTTACGAGCAGTACTTC. Amino acid sequence: CASSSQGDPYEQYF.

This clone has a handful of counts. The chain has TRBV27 and TRBJ2-7; 7 bases line up with TRBD1. The germline CDR1 and CDR2 sequences are MNHEY and SMNVEV (reference sequence). Trimming at V came to 5 bases and at J to 9 bases, leaving 16 bases not matched to a gene. This CDR3 is 15 amino acids long. The CDR3 DNA reads TGTGCCAGCAGTCCGAAGAGAGACAGGGTCCCCGGGCAGTACTTC. Translating gives CASSPKRDRVPGQYF.

The genes are TRBV9 and TRBJ2-1, with D unclear. Trimming took 3 bases from V and 5 from J, leaving 15 bases between them. This CDR3 is 15 amino acids long. Per germline, CDR1 SGDLS and CDR2 YYNGEE. The CDR3 DNA reads TGTGCCAGCAGCGGCGGATGGGCGATAGACAATGAGCAGTTCTTC. Protein product: CASSGGWAIDNEQFF.

The V gene is TRBV30, the J gene TRBJ2-6; a possible D gene is TRBD2 (6 bases). CDR1 and CDR2 (germline): GTSNPN, SVGIG (reference sequence). Trimming removed 4 bases from V and 2 bases from J, with 12 bases in between. The CDR3 is 15 amino acids. The CDR3 DNA is TGTGCCTGGAAGAGTGGAGGGACTGGGGCCAACGTCCTGACTTTC. It specifies CAWKSGGTGANVLTF.

This clone was seen only once. The rearrangement joins TRBV4-1 to TRBJ2-3, with D perhaps given as TRBD1 or TRBD2 (5 bases each). Germline-derived CDR1 and CDR2 are MGHRA and YSYEKL. The CDR3 loop spans 15 amino acids. The V end was cut by 1 base, the J end by 7 bases, with 15 bases between. The CDR3 nucleotides read TGCGCCAGCAGCCAAGTGGATCGCAGGGAGCATACGCAGTATTTT. Amino acids: CASSQVDRREHTQYF.

There are a few counts of this clone. One end of the junction fails to match germline, which may point to a read error. The genes are TRBV2 and TRBJ2-1; no definite D call. Germline loops: CDR1 SNHLY, CDR2 FYNNEI. The CDR3 covers 13 residues. The CDR3 DNA reads as TGTGCCAGCACTGAAATACCGAAAAGGGAGCAGTTCTTC. Its translation is CASTEIPKREQFF.

This clone was counted between two and nine times. This chain joins TRBV30 and TRBJ2-7, with D tentatively TRBD2 (6 bases). Germline V lookup: CDR1 GTSNPN, CDR2 SVGIG (reference sequence). V was shortened by 4 bases and J by 0 bases, with 13 bases between the two germline ends. This CDR3 comprises 14 residues. The CDR3 DNA reads TGTGCCTGGATGGGACTCCTTTCCTCCTACGAGCAGTACTTC. Residues: CAWMGLLSSYEQYF.